This TCR beta chain was retrieved from a study of blood T cell repertoires in COVID-19. Study at large: The United States, Italy and Spain provided the acute and convalescent COVID-19 samples. T cells, B-cell-depleted T cells, or PBMCs supplied cDNA or gDNA.

Original processing methods: The assay estimated nucleated cells by amplifying reference gene primers. Profiling relied on immunoSEQ multiplex PCR, and the TCRdb table lists in-frame clones only, not all of them. V, J and clone size are those of that table, while D and trimming were read from the DNA. In the table there are some 350,000 clones, roughly 89% of which are singletons. This CDR3 contains 14 residues. V was cut by 3 bases and J by 2 bases, with 10 bases left in between. Germline lookup yields CDR1 KGHDR and CDR2 SFDVKD. The sample taken for sequencing was peripheral blood. The chain is built from TRBV24-1 and TRBJ2-7, with D possibly being TRBD1 (6 bases). The TCR was taken from a young man with active or convalescent COVID-19. CDR3 nucleotide sequence: TGTGCCACCAGTGATAGAGGACAGCCCTACGAGCAGTACTTC. Translation: CATSDRGQPYEQYF.